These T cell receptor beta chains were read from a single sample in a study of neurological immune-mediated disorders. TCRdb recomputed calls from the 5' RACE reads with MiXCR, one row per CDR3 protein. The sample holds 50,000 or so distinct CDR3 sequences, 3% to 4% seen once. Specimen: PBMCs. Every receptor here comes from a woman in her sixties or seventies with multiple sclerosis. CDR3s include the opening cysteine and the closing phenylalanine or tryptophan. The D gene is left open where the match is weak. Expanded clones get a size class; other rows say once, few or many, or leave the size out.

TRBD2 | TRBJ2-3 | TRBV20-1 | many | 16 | CSARYGLAGVTDTQYF | TGCAGTGCTAGATACGGACTAGCGGGGGTTACAGATACGCAGTATTTT
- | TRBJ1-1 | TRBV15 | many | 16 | CATSRDQTVFNTEAFF | TGTGCCACCAGCAGAGACCAGACGGTGTTCAACACTGAAGCTTTCTTT
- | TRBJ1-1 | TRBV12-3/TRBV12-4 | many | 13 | CASSLAQGTEAFF | TGTGCCAGCAGTTTAGCTCAGGGTACTGAAGCTTTCTTT
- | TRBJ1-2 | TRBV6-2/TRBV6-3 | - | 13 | CASSQGRGYGYTF | TGTGCCAGCAGCCAGGGCCGGGGTTATGGCTACACCTTC
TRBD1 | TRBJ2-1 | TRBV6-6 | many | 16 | CASSYPGQGVRNEQFF | TGTGCCAGCAGTTACCCCGGACAGGGAGTTCGGAATGAGCAGTTCTTC
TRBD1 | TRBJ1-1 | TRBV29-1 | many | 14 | CSVVGQRYATEAFF | TGCAGCGTTGTGGGACAGAGGTACGCCACTGAAGCTTTCTTT
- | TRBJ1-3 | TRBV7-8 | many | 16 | CASSPRTLSSGNTIYF | TGTGCCAGCAGCCCCAGGACCCTCAGCTCTGGAAACACCATATATTTT
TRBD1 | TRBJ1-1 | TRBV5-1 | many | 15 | CASSRDRGSSTEAFF | TGCGCCAGCAGCCGGGACAGGGGATCGAGCACTGAAGCTTTCTTT
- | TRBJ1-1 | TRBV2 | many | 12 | CASSQDRTEAFF | TGTGCCAGCTCCCAGGACCGCACTGAAGCTTTCTTT
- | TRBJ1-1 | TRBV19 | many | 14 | CASSRGGSLPEAFF | TGTGCCAGTAGTAGAGGGGGATCCCTCCCTGAAGCTTTCTTT
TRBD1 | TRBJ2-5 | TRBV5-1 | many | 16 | CASSLAKGTGGETQYF | TGCGCCAGCAGCTTGGCTAAAGGGACAGGCGGAGAGACCCAGTACTTC
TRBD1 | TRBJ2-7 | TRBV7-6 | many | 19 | CASSLEPSHGTELTYEQYF | TGTGCCAGCAGCTTAGAGCCCTCCCACGGGACAGAGCTAACCTACGAGCAGTACTTC
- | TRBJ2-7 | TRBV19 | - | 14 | CASSIETGTYEQYF | TGTGCCAGTAGTATAGAGACAGGAACCTACGAGCAGTACTTC
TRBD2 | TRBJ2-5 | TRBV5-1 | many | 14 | CASSLGSGEETQYF | TGCGCCAGCAGCTTGGGAAGCGGGGAAGAGACCCAGTACTTC
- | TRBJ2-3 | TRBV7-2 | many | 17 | CASPPSRQTPTTDTQYF | TGTGCCAGCCCCCCCTCCAGGCAGACACCTACCACAGATACGCAGTATTTT